One sample yielded the 2 T cell receptor beta chains listed below, sequenced in a study of blood T cell repertoires in COVID-19. TCRdb's copy holds only in-frame clones and misses some; the assay was immunoSEQ multiplex PCR. The repertoire holds roughly 400,000 clones, with roughly 88% as singletons. Sequenced sample: PBMCs or T cells enriched from blood (not recorded which). Every receptor here comes from a woman aged 18-29 years who had been exposed to COVID-19.

The chain links TRBV7-2 to TRBJ2-7; D is unresolved. V dropped 0 bases and J dropped 3 bases, with 9 bases sitting between them. This CDR3 contains 14 residues. Germline V gene lookup returns CDR1 SGHTA and CDR2 FQGNSA. The CDR3 DNA reads as TGTGCCAGCAGCTTAGCAGGCCGACTCTACGAGCAGTACTTC. Translation: CASSLAGRLYEQYF.

The V gene is TRBV28, the J gene TRBJ1-5; D uncertain. The CDR3 length is 13 residues. V shed 5 bases and J shed 3 bases, with 8 bases lying between them. Germline CDR1 is MDHEN and CDR2 is SYDVKM. The CDR3 nucleotides are TGTGCCAGCAGTCCCCGAGCCAATCAGCCCCAGCATTTT. It translates to CASSPRANQPQHF.